The 13 T cell receptor beta chains below all came from one sample that was sequenced in a study of T cells in Graves' hyperthyroidism and ophthalmopathy. Amplification yielded TCR beta CDR3 regions, with RNA transcripts as the source. HTBI primers drove first-round RT-PCR of the TCR CDR3. TCRdb re-derived calls from the multiplex PCR reads in MiXCR, one entry per CDR3 protein. The sample has 350,000 or so distinct CDR3 sequences, about 21% seen once. The sample comprised blood. These receptors were collected from a woman aged 45-65 years with Graves' hyperthyroidism.

This clonotype was picked up many times. The chain is built from TRBV30 and TRBJ1-3, with D unresolved. The V gene's germline CDR1 is GTSNPN and CDR2 SVGIG (reference sequence). Trimming took 4 bases from V and 1 from J, leaving 8 bases between them. The CDR3 is 13 amino acids. The CDR3, as DNA: TGTGCCTGGACTTCCCGTTCTGGAAACACCATATATTTT. This translates into CAWTSRSGNTIYF.

To note about this clonotype: Likely a read error: the CDR3 ends without its conserved phenylalanine or tryptophan. The V gene is TRBV7-6, the J gene TRBJ2-1; D is undetermined. The germline V gene has CDR1 SGHVS and CDR2 FNYEAQ. V was shortened by 3 bases and J by 0 bases, with 9 bases between the two germline ends. The CDR3 runs to 15 residues. The CDR3 region is CASSFDGSSYNEQFL. The CDR3 nucleotides are TGTGCCAGCAGCTTCGACGGAAGCTCCTACAATGAGCAGTTCCTC.

This clonotype was counted only a few times. The CDR3, as DNA: TGTGCCATCAGTGAGTCTGGTCGGGGCTCTGAGCAGTTCTTC. It specifies CAISESGRGSEQFF. This rearrangement joins TRBV10-3 to TRBJ2-1; D may match TRBD1 or TRBD2 (5 bases each). The V end was cut by 0 bases, the J end by 9 bases, with 12 bases between. The CDR3 spans 14 residues. CDR1 ENHRY and CDR2 SYGVKD come from the germline V gene.

The V gene is TRBV7-2, the J gene TRBJ1-6; 8 nucleotides agree with TRBD1. The V gene end was trimmed by 6 bases and the J gene end by 10 bases; junction bases not matched to a gene: 8. The V gene's germline CDR1 is SGHTA and CDR2 FQGNSA. CDR3 length equals 14 residues. CDR3 nucleotide sequence: TGTGCCAGCAGTACCGGACAGGGCTTGTCACCCCTCCACTTT. This codes for CASSTGQGLSPLHF.

This clonotype turned up a few times. This chain uses TRBV18 with TRBJ2-7; D unresolved. This CDR3 spans 12 amino acids. Trimming took 8 bases from V and 3 from J, leaving 11 bases between them. The germline V gene encodes CDR1 KGHSH and CDR2 LQKENI. CDR3 sequence reads: CASSQAGYEQYF. CDR3 bases: TGTGCCAGCAGCCAAGCAGGCTACGAGCAGTACTTC.

The chain employs TRBV11-2 and TRBJ2-1; no definite D call. Trimming cost V 2 bases and J 6 bases, with 20 bases left between them. CDR1 and CDR2 from the germline V gene are SGHAT and FQNNGV. This CDR3 contains 17 residues. CDR3 loop: CASSLTIVIQGCNEQFF. DNA of the CDR3: TGTGCCAGCAGCTTAACAATCGTTATTCAAGGGTGCAATGAGCAGTTCTTC.

This clonotype was seen repeatedly, ten times or more. The J gene is TRBJ1-5, the V gene TRBV7-8, with a tentative D call TRBD1 (6 bases). Germline lookup yields CDR1 SGHVS and CDR2 FQNEAQ. Between the trimmed V and J ends, which lost 1 base and 6 bases, there was a span of 10 bases. The CDR3 has 14 residues. The DNA for the CDR3 is TGTGCCAGCAGCTTAGAACAGGGCGGTCAGCCCCAGCATTTT. This gives the protein CASSLEQGGQPQHF.

This clonotype was observed at least ten times. The V call is TRBV2, the J call TRBJ2-1, with 8 nucleotides matching TRBD2. Unmatched junction bases numbered 7, after V lost 4 bases and J lost 5 bases. Per germline, CDR1 SNHLY and CDR2 FYNNEI. This CDR3 comprises 15 residues. The chain's CDR3 is CASSGTSPPNNEQFF. In DNA form, the CDR3 reads TGTGCCAGCAGTGGGACTAGCCCTCCCAACAATGAGCAGTTCTTC.

This clonotype was counted many times. The genes are TRBV7-3 and TRBJ2-2, with 7 bases matching TRBD2. The V gene end was trimmed by 5 bases and the J gene end by 5 bases; junction bases not matched to a gene: 2. Looked up from germline, CDR1 is SGHTA and CDR2 is FQGTGA. The CDR3 totals 13 residues. CDR3 amino acids: CASSREVTGELFF. The CDR3, as DNA: TGTGCCAGCAGCCGGGAGGTGACCGGGGAGCTGTTTTTT. Combining the CDR3 with reference TRBV7-3 and TRBJ2-2 gives the whole variable domain GAGVSQTPSNKVTEKGKYVELRCDPISGHTALYWYRQSLGQGPEFLIYFQGTGAADDSGLPNDRFFAVRPEGSVSTLKIQRTERGDSAVYLCASSREVTGELFFGEGSRLTVL.

In the case of this clonotype: This may stem from a read error, because a much larger clone lies one nucleotide away. V gene TRBV7-9 combines with J gene TRBJ2-5, with D perhaps assigned TRBD1 or TRBD2 (7 bases each). Germline CDR1 is SEHNR and CDR2 is FQNEAQ (reference sequence). The CDR3 contains 15 residues. The germline V and J ends were trimmed by 4 bases and 5 bases, with 17 bases remaining between them. In DNA, the CDR3 is TGTGCCAGCAGCTACAGACAGGGAGGGGATGAGACCCAGTACTTC. This sequence encodes CASSYRQGGDETQYF.

This chain links TRBV7-9 with TRBJ2-7; 11 bases match TRBD1. The V gene end was trimmed by 1 base and the J gene end by 7 bases; junction bases not matched to a gene: 9. The CDR3 covers 16 residues. The germline V gene has CDR1 SEHNR and CDR2 FQNEAQ (reference sequence). The CDR3 sequence: CASSLGGTGGAGEQYF. The CDR3, as DNA: TGTGCCAGCAGCTTAGGGGGGACAGGGGGAGCGGGAGAGCAGTACTTC.

This clonotype was picked up a small number of times. The J gene is TRBJ2-5, the V gene TRBV4-2; TRBD2 matches at 9 bases. The CDR3 loop spans 17 amino acids. J lost 3 bases, V lost 0 bases, and 8 bases had no gene match. Germline V gives CDR1 LGHNA, CDR2 YNFKEQ. Here the CDR3 DNA reads TGTGCCAGCAGCCAAGAAGCTCTAGCGGGGACCGAAGAGACCCAGTACTTC. As protein: CASSQEALAGTEETQYF.

This clonotype was seen a few times. This rearrangement joins TRBV9 to TRBJ2-2; 10 bases fit TRBD2. Per the germline V gene, CDR1 is SGDLS and CDR2 is YYNGEE. V shed 0 bases and J 5 bases; nucleotides not matched to a gene: 10. CDR3 length: 18 amino acids. Here the CDR3 DNA reads TGTGCCAGCAGCGTAGTTCCTAGCGGGAGTATATCGACCGGGGAGCTGTTTTTT. Translated, it gives CASSVVPSGSISTGELFF. Filled out from reference TRBV9 and TRBJ2-2, the complete variable domain reads DSGVTQTPKHLITATGQRVTLRCSPRSGDLSVYWYQQSLDQGLQFLIQYYNGEERAKGNILERFSAQQFPDLHSELNLSSLELGDSALYFCASSVVPSGSISTGELFFGEGSRLTVL.